This passage covers 9 T cell receptor beta chains from one sample sequenced in a study of blood T cell repertoires in COVID-19 (dated by TCRdb to 2018 to 2020). The receptor library was made with the immunoSEQ multiplex PCR assay. TCRdb re-hosts the immuneACCESS table, in-frame sequences only. Its copies lack some clones; in the studies checked, an unresolved V gene accounts for under half of them, and the cause for the rest is not known. The sample records some 400,000 clones, more than 75% of which are singletons. In total, the top ten clones hold around 3% of the sample. The sequencing sample was made of peripheral blood. The receptors stem from a human donor in a cohort sampled during active COVID-19.

V usage is TRBV5-8 and J usage is TRBJ2-2; TRBD2 is a possible D gene (5 bases). Germline V gene data show CDR1 as SGHTS and CDR2 as YDEGEE. The V end was cut by 6 bases, the J end by 11 bases, with 14 bases between. The CDR3 covers 12 residues. For the CDR3, the DNA is TGTGCCAGCAACGCGCGGGTGGGTGAGCTGTTTTTT. Its translation: CASNARVGELFF.

This clone was found once. This chain connects TRBV21-1 to TRBJ2-4; TRBD2, the table's D call, lacks a check against the DNA. TRBV21-1 is labeled a pseudogene. CDR3 size: 17 residues. CDR3 sequence (DNA): TGTGCCAGCAGCAAAGCAAGTCCGAGTATAGCCAAAAACATTCAGTACTTC. Amino acids: CASSKASPSIAKNIQYF.

The chain employs TRBV6-1 and TRBJ1-2, with 10 bases that match TRBD1. This CDR3 region has 14 residues. Per germline, CDR1 MNHNS and CDR2 SASEGT. V lost 2 bases to trimming and J lost 7 bases; unmatched junction nucleotides: 4. This CDR3 is CASSESGDRGGYTF. CDR3 in DNA: TGTGCCAGCAGTGAAAGCGGGGACAGGGGTGGCTACACCTTC.

V and J are TRBV4-1 and TRBJ1-2; TRBD1 is a possible D gene (5 bases). Germline V gives CDR1 MGHRA, CDR2 YSYEKL. The V and J ends lost 1 base and 4 bases respectively, with 13 bases between them. CDR3 length: 15 amino acids. In nucleotides, the CDR3 is TGCGCCAGCAGCCAAGTCCCGGCAGGGTTCTATGGCTACACCTTC. Amino acid sequence: CASSQVPAGFYGYTF.

The rearrangement joins TRBV6-5 to TRBJ2-7; 8 bases line up with TRBD2. This CDR3 comprises 15 residues. Germline CDR1 is MNHEY and CDR2 is SVGAGI. With V trimmed by 7 bases and J by 6 bases, 14 bases remained unmatched. The DNA of the CDR3 is TGTGCCAGCAACACTAAGCGGGAGCCTCCCCTCGAGCAGTACTTC. Translated, it gives CASNTKREPPLEQYF.

The chain couples TRBV2 to TRBJ2-5; 7 nucleotides line up with TRBD2. Trimming removed 6 bases from V and 2 bases from J; junction bases left unmatched: 9. The CDR3 sequence is 15 residues long. Germline CDR1 reads SNHLY; CDR2 reads FYNNEI. In DNA, the CDR3 is TGTGCCAGCAGGGCAAGAAAGGGACTACAAGAGACCCAGTACTTC. As protein: CASRARKGLQETQYF. Full variable domain (outside the CDR3, taken from reference TRBV2 and TRBJ2-5): EPEVTQTPSHQVTQMGQEVILRCVPISNHLYFYWYRQILGQKVEFLVSFYNNEISEKSEIFDDQFSVERPDGSNFTLKIRSTKLEDSAMYFCASRARKGLQETQYFGPGTRLLVL.

This rearrangement joins TRBV11-2 to TRBJ1-5; D unclear. The CDR3 consists of 15 residues. V gave up 5 bases and J gave up 2 bases, with 13 bases separating them. The germline V gene encodes CDR1 SGHAT and CDR2 FQNNGV. CDR3 loop: CASSPSLGGNQPQHF. CDR3 coding DNA: TGTGCCAGCAGCCCTTCTCTCGGTGGCAATCAGCCCCAGCATTTT.

Only a few counts were recorded for this clone. V and J are TRBV6-4 and TRBJ2-1; 16 bases line up with TRBD2. This CDR3 region has 19 residues. Per germline, CDR1 MRHNA and CDR2 SNTAGT. The ends lost 0 bases at V and 6 bases at J; junction bases unmatched: 8. The CDR3: CASSDSAGTSGGAGNEQFF. The CDR3 nucleotides are TGTGCCAGCAGTGACTCCGCCGGGACTAGCGGGGGGGCGGGCAATGAGCAGTTCTTC.

V is TRBV19 and J is TRBJ1-3; 8 bases line up with TRBD1. After removal of 3 bases from V and 4 bases from J, the junction contained 8 bases not matched to a gene. The CDR3 extends over 16 amino acids. The germline V gene encodes CDR1 LNHDA and CDR2 SQIVND (reference sequence). CDR3 in DNA: TGTGCCAGTAGTATCAACAGGGGGAAGGGAGGAAACACCATATATTTT. Protein sequence: CASSINRGKGGNTIYF.